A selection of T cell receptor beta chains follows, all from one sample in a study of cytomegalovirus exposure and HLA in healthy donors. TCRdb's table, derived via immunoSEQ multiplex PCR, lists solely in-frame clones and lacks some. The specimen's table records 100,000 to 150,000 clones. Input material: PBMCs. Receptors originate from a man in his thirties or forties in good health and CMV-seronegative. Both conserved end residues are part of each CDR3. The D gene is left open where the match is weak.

CDR3 protein: CASSLKEESWGYTF; CDR3 DNA: TGTGCCAGCAGCTTGAAGGAGGAATCGTGGGGCTACACCTTC; D gene: .; J gene: TRBJ1-2; V gene: TRBV7-9
CDR3 protein: CASSRGRGRAEQYF; CDR3 DNA: TGTGCCAGCTCAAGGGGGCGGGGCCGTGCCGAGCAGTACTTC; D gene: .; J gene: TRBJ2-7; V gene: TRBV6-1
CDR3 protein: CASSSGQTEAFF; CDR3 DNA: TGTGCCAGCAGCTCGGGACAGACAGAAGCTTTCTTT; D gene: TRBD1; J gene: TRBJ1-1; V gene: TRBV7-2
CDR3 protein: CASTGMNTEAFF; CDR3 DNA: TGTGCCAGCACCGGGATGAACACTGAAGCTTTCTTT; D gene: .; J gene: TRBJ1-1; V gene: TRBV6-6
CDR3 protein: CASSPNLRPQVGTQYF; CDR3 DNA: TGTGCCAGCAGCCCAAATTTGAGGCCACAGGTCGGGACCCAGTACTTC; D gene: .; J gene: TRBJ2-5; V gene: TRBV5-6
CDR3 protein: CSVESGQNYEQYF; CDR3 DNA: TGCAGCGTTGAAAGTGGACAGAACTACGAGCAGTACTTC; D gene: .; J gene: TRBJ2-7; V gene: TRBV29-1
CDR3 protein: CASGLATGVGGYTF; CDR3 DNA: TGTGCTAGTGGTTTGGCTACGGGAGTTGGTGGCTACACCTTC; D gene: .; J gene: TRBJ1-2; V gene: TRBV12-5
CDR3 protein: CASSKQWTSGRAGTDTQYF; CDR3 DNA: TGTGCCAGCAGCAAGCAATGGACTAGCGGGAGGGCGGGCACAGATACGCAGTATTTT; D gene: .; J gene: TRBJ2-3; V gene: TRBV21-1
CDR3 protein: CASRRDRAGYGYTF; CDR3 DNA: TGTGCCAGTAGGAGAGACAGGGCAGGCTATGGCTACACCTTC; D gene: TRBD1; J gene: TRBJ1-2; V gene: TRBV19
CDR3 protein: CASSPTSGSSDTQYF; CDR3 DNA: TGTGCCAGCAGCCCAACTAGCGGGAGCTCAGATACGCAGTATTTT; D gene: TRBD2; J gene: TRBJ2-3; V gene: TRBV6-5
CDR3 protein: CASRGPLEKLFF; CDR3 DNA: TGTGCCAGTAGGGGGCCCTTGGAAAAACTGTTTTTT; D gene: TRBD1; J gene: TRBJ1-4; V gene: TRBV25-1
CDR3 protein: CASSLHESLGGTEAFF; CDR3 DNA: TGTGCCAGTAGTCTCCACGAATCGCTGGGGGGCACTGAAGCTTTCTTT; D gene: .; J gene: TRBJ1-1; V gene: TRBV19
CDR3 protein: CASSGLGQYNEQYF; CDR3 DNA: TGCGCCAGCAGCGGACTGGGACAGTACAACGAGCAGTACTTC; D gene: TRBD1; J gene: TRBJ2-7; V gene: TRBV4-1
CDR3 protein: CASSDGGTSSNEQFF; CDR3 DNA: TGTGCCAGCAGTGATGGGGGGACTAGCAGTAATGAGCAGTTCTTC; D gene: TRBD2; J gene: TRBJ2-1; V gene: TRBV6-4
CDR3 protein: CASRAGTSGNYEQYF; CDR3 DNA: TGTGCCAGCAGGGCAGGGACTAGCGGAAACTACGAGCAGTACTTC; D gene: TRBD2; J gene: TRBJ2-7; V gene: TRBV6-1
CDR3 protein: CASSLGTAGTDTQYF; CDR3 DNA: TGTGCCAGCAGTTTAGGGACAGCCGGCACAGATACGCAGTATTTT; D gene: TRBD1; J gene: TRBJ2-3; V gene: TRBV27
CDR3 protein: CASILREGRTGYTF; CDR3 DNA: TGTGCCAGCATACTCAGGGAGGGAAGGACTGGCTACACCTTC; D gene: .; J gene: TRBJ1-2; V gene: TRBV6-6
CDR3 protein: CASSQERDTEAFF; CDR3 DNA: TGTGCCAGCAGCCAAGAGAGGGACACTGAAGCTTTCTTT; D gene: .; J gene: TRBJ1-1; V gene: TRBV14
CDR3 protein: CASSFGPGQARNEQFF; CDR3 DNA: TGTGCCAGCAGCTTTGGACCGGGACAGGCTCGCAATGAGCAGTTCTTC; D gene: TRBD1; J gene: TRBJ2-1; V gene: TRBV9
CDR3 protein: CASSGFSGGSYEQYF; CDR3 DNA: TGTGCCAGCAGTGGATTTAGCGGGGGTTCCTACGAGCAGTACTTC; D gene: TRBD2; J gene: TRBJ2-7; V gene: TRBV6-1
CDR3 protein: CASSLEDSSPRPHF; CDR3 DNA: TGCGCCAGCAGCTTGGAGGACAGTTCCCCGAGACCACACTTC; D gene: .; J gene: TRBJ1-2; V gene: TRBV5-1
CDR3 protein: CASSSRDTHQETQYF; CDR3 DNA: TGTGCCAGCAGTTCCCGGGACACCCACCAAGAGACCCAGTACTTC; D gene: .; J gene: TRBJ2-5; V gene: TRBV28
CDR3 protein: CASSLAAGLNTEAFF; CDR3 DNA: TGTGCCAGCAGCTTGGCCGCAGGGCTGAACACTGAAGCTTTCTTT; D gene: .; J gene: TRBJ1-1; V gene: TRBV5-4
CDR3 protein: CASSFYPAPEAFF; CDR3 DNA: TGTGCCAGCAGCTTCTACCCCGCTCCTGAAGCTTTCTTT; D gene: .; J gene: TRBJ1-1; V gene: TRBV7-9
CDR3 protein: CASSLGGGDGANVLTF; CDR3 DNA: TGCGCCAGCAGCTTGGGTGGAGGGGACGGGGCCAACGTCCTGACTTTC; D gene: .; J gene: TRBJ2-6; V gene: TRBV5-1
CDR3 protein: CASDSGDANYGYTF; CDR3 DNA: TGTGCCAGCGACTCAGGGGACGCTAACTATGGCTACACCTTC; D gene: .; J gene: TRBJ1-2; V gene: TRBV28
CDR3 protein: CAIRPGGANEKLFF; CDR3 DNA: TGTGCCATCAGACCGGGGGGTGCTAATGAAAAACTGTTTTTT; D gene: .; J gene: TRBJ1-4; V gene: TRBV10-3
CDR3 protein: CASSSGQDYNEQFF; CDR3 DNA: TGTGCCAGCAGTTCGGGACAGGACTACAATGAGCAGTTCTTC; D gene: TRBD1; J gene: TRBJ2-1; V gene: TRBV6-5
CDR3 protein: CATSSKTGGNEKLFF; CDR3 DNA: TGTGCCACCAGCAGTAAGACAGGGGGCAATGAAAAACTGTTTTTT; D gene: TRBD1; J gene: TRBJ1-4; V gene: TRBV15
CDR3 protein: CASSFHRSYGYTF; CDR3 DNA: TGTGCCAGCAGTTTCCACAGGAGCTATGGCTACACCTTC; D gene: .; J gene: TRBJ1-2; V gene: TRBV28
CDR3 protein: CASSEAMLGVYGELFF; CDR3 DNA: TGTGCCAGCAGTGAAGCGATGTTAGGAGTTTACGGGGAGCTGTTTTTT; D gene: .; J gene: TRBJ2-2; V gene: TRBV6-1
CDR3 protein: CASSFYSYNSPLHF; CDR3 DNA: TGCGCCAGCAGCTTCTACAGTTATAATTCACCCCTCCACTTT; D gene: .; J gene: TRBJ1-6; V gene: TRBV5-1
CDR3 protein: CASSLTESLAGNTQYF; CDR3 DNA: TGTGCCAGCAGCTTAACAGAGAGTCTAGCGGGGAATACGCAGTATTTT; D gene: TRBD2; J gene: TRBJ2-3; V gene: TRBV7-3
CDR3 protein: CSVGLAGGESYEQYF; CDR3 DNA: TGCAGCGTTGGACTAGCGGGAGGCGAATCCTACGAGCAGTACTTC; D gene: TRBD2; J gene: TRBJ2-7; V gene: TRBV29-1
CDR3 protein: CASQDRVNTEAFF; CDR3 DNA: TGTGCCAGCCAGGACAGGGTAAACACTGAAGCTTTCTTT; D gene: TRBD1; J gene: TRBJ1-1; V gene: TRBV2
CDR3 protein: CASSIARRAGEQFF; CDR3 DNA: TGTGCCAGTAGTATAGCAAGGAGGGCCGGAGAGCAGTTCTTC; D gene: .; J gene: TRBJ2-1; V gene: TRBV19
CDR3 protein: CASSPDYRDRGSYEQYF; CDR3 DNA: TGTGCCAGCTCACCGGATTACCGGGACAGGGGGAGCTACGAGCAGTACTTC; D gene: TRBD1; J gene: TRBJ2-7; V gene: TRBV18
CDR3 protein: CASSLGLAKNIQYF; CDR3 DNA: TGTGCCAGCAGTTTGGGGCTAGCCAAAAACATTCAGTACTTC; D gene: .; J gene: TRBJ2-4; V gene: TRBV28
CDR3 protein: CAWSVSLGSSYGYTF; CDR3 DNA: TGTGCCTGGAGTGTAAGTCTGGGGAGCTCCTATGGCTACACCTTC; D gene: .; J gene: TRBJ1-2; V gene: TRBV30
CDR3 protein: CASSSEGTGFYEQYF; CDR3 DNA: TGTGCCAGCAGCTCCGAAGGGACAGGGTTCTACGAGCAGTACTTC; D gene: TRBD1; J gene: TRBJ2-7; V gene: TRBV11-2
CDR3 protein: CASSVFRSPYSAQETQYF; CDR3 DNA: TGCGCCAGCAGCGTATTCCGGTCTCCTTATTCCGCCCAAGAGACCCAGTACTTC; D gene: .; J gene: TRBJ2-5; V gene: TRBV5-1
CDR3 protein: CASSLGSQSSSYEQYF; CDR3 DNA: TGCGCCAGCAGCTTGGGGTCACAGTCGAGCTCCTACGAGCAGTACTTC; D gene: .; J gene: TRBJ2-7; V gene: TRBV5-1
CDR3 protein: CASTLLKYTDTQYF; CDR3 DNA: TGTGCCAGCACTCTTCTTAAATACACAGATACGCAGTATTTT; D gene: .; J gene: TRBJ2-3; V gene: TRBV27
CDR3 protein: CASSLRDRVYEQYF; CDR3 DNA: TGTGCCAGCAGTTTAAGGGACAGGGTTTACGAGCAGTACTTC; D gene: TRBD1; J gene: TRBJ2-7; V gene: TRBV27
CDR3 protein: CASSLLQAQGTGELFF; CDR3 DNA: TGTGCCAGCAGTTTATTACAGGCACAGGGTACCGGGGAGCTGTTTTTT; D gene: .; J gene: TRBJ2-2; V gene: TRBV28
CDR3 protein: CATSSGASGRDTQYF; CDR3 DNA: TGTGCCACCTCCTCGGGGGCTAGCGGGAGGGATACGCAGTATTTT; D gene: TRBD2; J gene: TRBJ2-3; V gene: TRBV28
CDR3 protein: CASSYWAGKAEKLFF; CDR3 DNA: TGTGCCAGCAGTTACTGGGCAGGGAAAGCTGAAAAACTGTTTTTT; D gene: .; J gene: TRBJ1-4; V gene: TRBV6-6
CDR3 protein: CASRLGLAGGKKGNEQFF; CDR3 DNA: TGTGCCAGCAGGTTGGGACTAGCGGGAGGTAAAAAGGGCAATGAGCAGTTCTTC; D gene: TRBD2; J gene: TRBJ2-1; V gene: TRBV5-4
CDR3 protein: CASSLEGAFTEAFF; CDR3 DNA: TGTGCCAGCAGCTTAGAGGGGGCGTTCACTGAAGCTTTCTTT; D gene: .; J gene: TRBJ1-1; V gene: TRBV11-2
CDR3 protein: CASSESDLVRPLHF; CDR3 DNA: TGTGCCAGCAGTGAATCCGACTTAGTCCGACCCCTCCACTTT; D gene: .; J gene: TRBJ1-6; V gene: TRBV6-1
CDR3 protein: CASSQTKRTGYTTDTQYF; CDR3 DNA: TGTGCCAGCAGCCAGACGAAGAGGACAGGGTATACCACAGATACGCAGTATTTT; D gene: TRBD1; J gene: TRBJ2-3; V gene: TRBV5-6
CDR3 protein: CASSLFSFTDTQYF; CDR3 DNA: TGTGCCAGCAGCTTATTTTCCTTCACAGATACGCAGTATTTT; D gene: .; J gene: TRBJ2-3; V gene: TRBV11-2
CDR3 protein: CASSFLGGGGYGYTF; CDR3 DNA: TGTGCCAGCAGCTTCCTCGGGGGGGGCGGCTATGGCTACACCTTC; D gene: .; J gene: TRBJ1-2; V gene: TRBV7-8
CDR3 protein: CASRGRDRGTRALHF; CDR3 DNA: TGTGCCAGCAGGGGGCGGGACAGGGGTACTAGGGCCCTCCACTTT; D gene: TRBD1; J gene: TRBJ1-6; V gene: TRBV28
CDR3 protein: CASSLGPGEPQETQYF; CDR3 DNA: TGTGCCAGCAGCTTGGGTCCAGGGGAACCCCAAGAGACCCAGTACTTC; D gene: .; J gene: TRBJ2-5; V gene: TRBV5-4
CDR3 protein: CASSPPREGGYNEQFF; CDR3 DNA: TGTGCCAGCAGCCCCCCGCGGGAGGGCGGGTACAATGAGCAGTTCTTC; D gene: TRBD2; J gene: TRBJ2-1; V gene: TRBV5-4
CDR3 protein: CASSQGSGGRNTEAFF; CDR3 DNA: TGTGCCAGCAGCCAAGGGTCAGGGGGACGGAACACTGAAGCTTTCTTT; D gene: TRBD1; J gene: TRBJ1-1; V gene: TRBV2
CDR3 protein: CASSLVAPLDNEQFF; CDR3 DNA: TGTGCCAGCAGCTTAGTGGCCCCGCTAGACAATGAGCAGTTCTTC; D gene: .; J gene: TRBJ2-1; V gene: TRBV7-9